The next 8 T cell receptor beta chains were all read from a single sample in a study of response to subunit inactivated influenza vaccine. Each CDR3 protein gets one entry after TCRdb re-called the RT-PCR reads with MiXCR. The sample includes roughly 670,000 distinct CDR3 sequences, less than 15% of them seen just once. The sample consisted of PBMCs from blood, taken 14 days before vaccination. The receptors were sampled from a man aged 45-60 years who received an inactivated influenza vaccine.

The table lists this clonotype with a few counts. This chain joins TRBV5-1 and TRBJ1-1; weak D call: TRBD1 (5 bases). Germline CDR1 SGHRS, CDR2 YFSETQ. Trimming removed 2 bases at V and 3 bases at J, with 14 bases between. The CDR3 length is 15 residues. Here the CDR3 reads CASSFVYGGDTEAFF. The CDR3 DNA reads as TGCGCCAGCAGCTTTGTTTACGGGGGAGACACTGAAGCTTTCTTT.

Many counts were recorded for this clonotype. The chain has TRBV7-6 and TRBJ1-1; tentative D call: TRBD1 (5 bases). CDR1 SGHVS and CDR2 FNYEAQ come from the germline V gene. Trimming removed 5 bases from V and 2 bases from J, with 12 bases in between. This CDR3 comprises 14 residues. The CDR3 reads CASSRMGGNTEAFF. The CDR3 nucleotides are TGTGCCAGCAGCCGAATGGGGGGAAACACTGAAGCTTTCTTT.

The sample holds a few counts of this clonotype. V is TRBV29-1 and J is TRBJ2-5; 7 bases line up with TRBD1. V shed 7 bases, J shed 3 bases, and the junction held 8 bases outside the gene matches. This CDR3 has 13 amino acids. The germline CDR1 and CDR2 sequences are SQVTM and ANQGSEA. The CDR3 region is CSAAGTVKETQYF. CDR3 coding DNA: TGCAGCGCCGCCGGGACAGTTAAAGAGACCCAGTACTTC. The whole variable domain, filled in from reference TRBV29-1 and TRBJ2-5, reads SAVISQKPSRDICQRGTSLTIQCQVDSQVTMMFWYRQQPGQSLTLIATANQGSEATYESGFVIDKFPISRPNLTFSTLTVSNMSPEDSSIYLCSAAGTVKETQYFGPGTRLLVL.

The chain recombines TRBV7-9 with TRBJ2-4, with 8 bases identical to TRBD1. CDR1 SEHNR and CDR2 FQNEAQ come from the germline V gene (reference sequence). Trimming at V came to 5 bases and at J to 8 bases, leaving 8 bases not matched to a gene. This CDR3 spans 14 amino acids. The CDR3 DNA is TGTGCCAGCAGCCTCGACAGGGGATCTGACATTCAGTACTTC. It specifies CASSLDRGSDIQYF.

There are a few counts of this clonotype. V usage is TRBV6-5 and J usage is TRBJ2-3; D is uncertain. Germline loops: CDR1 MNHEY, CDR2 SVGAGI. The V and J ends lost 4 bases and 2 bases respectively, with 16 bases between them. The CDR3 consists of 16 residues. CDR3 protein: CASSFPYSSSTDTQYF. Here the CDR3 DNA reads TGTGCCAGCAGTTTCCCATATAGCTCATCCACAGATACGCAGTATTTT.

The genes are TRBV24-1 and TRBJ2-1; no definite D call. The CDR3 has 16 amino acids. Germline-derived CDR1 and CDR2 are KGHDR and SFDVKD. The germline V and J ends were trimmed by 3 bases and 6 bases, with 17 bases remaining between them. CDR3 coding DNA: TGTGCCACCAGTGATCCCCTGGTCGACACAGCCAATGAGCAGTTCTTC. Protein product: CATSDPLVDTANEQFF.

About this clonotype: Since a much larger clone is just one base distant, this may be a read error. No conserved phenylalanine or tryptophan is present at the end of the CDR3, so a read error is the likely explanation. The CDR3 nucleotides read TGTGCCAGCAGTTTACAGGGGTGGGGCTATGGCTACACCCTC. It specifies CASSLQGWGYGYTL. The V gene is TRBV6-5, the J gene TRBJ1-2, with 7 bases lining up with TRBD1. The CDR3 spans 14 residues. V was pared by 4 bases and J by 4 bases, with 6 bases of the junction left unmatched. Germline loops: CDR1 MNHEY, CDR2 SVGAGI.

This clonotype was counted between two and nine times. In DNA form, the CDR3 reads TGTGCCAGCAGTTACTCGGCTAGCGGGAGTGGTGTGTCCTACAATGAGCAGTTCTTC. Translation gives CASSYSASGSGVSYNEQFF. The gene calls are TRBV6-2 or TRBV6-3 and TRBJ2-1; 10 positions match TRBD2. J gave up 1 base and V 0 bases, and 9 bases lay outside the gene matches. Germline V gene data show CDR1 as MNHEY and CDR2 as SVGEGT. This CDR3 is 19 amino acids long.